Each of the 6 T cell receptor beta chains below was sequenced from the same sample in a study of blood T cell repertoires in COVID-19. Some clones are missing from TCRdb's copy, which holds only in-frame ones; the method was immunoSEQ multiplex PCR. In the table there are hundreds of thousands of clones, almost 85% of which are singletons. The specimen sequenced was peripheral blood. The receptors come from a man aged 45-65 years with active or convalescent COVID-19.

This chain uses TRBV30 with TRBJ2-5; D gene ambiguous. This CDR3 spans 12 amino acids. V gave up 1 base and J gave up 5 bases, with 8 bases separating them. Germline values: CDR1 GTSNPN, CDR2 SVGIG (reference sequence). CDR3 coding DNA: TGTGCCTGGAGTGACGGTCGGGAGACCCAGTACTTC. Protein sequence: CAWSDGRETQYF. The complete variable domain, with remaining parts taken from reference TRBV30 and TRBJ2-5, reads SQTIHQWPATLVQPVGSPLSLECTVEGTSNPNLYWYRQAAGRGLQLLFYSVGIGQISSEVPQNLSASRPQDRQFILSSKKLLLSDSGFYLCAWSDGRETQYFGPGTRLLVL.

The chain joins TRBV28 to TRBJ2-3; the match to TRBD2 covers 7 bases. Germline CDR1 is MDHEN and CDR2 is SYDVKM. V was clipped by 8 bases and J by 2 bases; unmatched bases: 13. The CDR3 totals 16 residues. CDR3 protein: CASARLRTRATDTQYF. DNA for the CDR3: TGTGCCAGCGCCCGGCTGAGGACTAGGGCCACAGATACGCAGTATTTT.

The genes are TRBV5-1 and TRBJ2-5; 11 bases match TRBD2. The V gene's germline CDR1 is SGHRS and CDR2 YFSETQ. This CDR3 has 16 residues. V lost 1 base and J lost 3; bases outside the gene matches: 5. CDR3 in DNA: TGCGCCAGCAGCTTGCAGGGACTAGCGGTGAAAGAGACCCAGTACTTC. Its translation is CASSLQGLAVKETQYF.

The chain is built from TRBV27 and TRBJ2-3, with D possibly TRBD2 on 5 matching bases. Trimming removed 6 bases at V and 2 bases at J, with 12 bases between. The CDR3 contains 14 residues. Per germline, CDR1 MNHEY and CDR2 SMNVEV (reference sequence). The CDR3: CASRRVPTTDTQYF. The CDR3 DNA is TGTGCCAGCAGGAGGGTTCCCACCACAGATACGCAGTATTTT.

This clone was seen only a few times. The chain couples TRBV19 to TRBJ2-7; D possibly corresponds to TRBD2 (5 bases). V shed 5 bases and J shed 6 bases, with 11 bases lying between them. The CDR3 length is 12 residues. Germline CDR1 LNHDA, CDR2 SQIVND (reference sequence). In nucleotides, the CDR3 is TGTGCCAGTAGTCAAGACTACCTCGAGCAGTACTTC. It codes for CASSQDYLEQYF. The whole variable domain, filled in from reference TRBV19 and TRBJ2-7, reads DGGITQSPKYLFRKEGQNVTLSCEQNLNHDAMYWYRQDPGQGLRLIYYSQIVNDFQKGDIAEGYSVSREKKESFPLTVTSAQKNPTAFYLCASSQDYLEQYFGPGTRLTVT.

This chain links TRBV29-1 with TRBJ1-1; D is possibly TRBD1 (5 bases). CDR1 is SQVTM, CDR2 ANQGSEA, per germline. The CDR3 spans 12 residues. DNA of the CDR3: TGCGCCTCTCGCGCGGGGCGGACTGAAGCTTTCTTT. Translation: CASRAGRTEAFF.